The 24 T cell receptor beta chains below come from one sample, sequenced in a study of Tregs in tolerant kidney transplant recipients. The protocol was immunoSEQ multiplex PCR, while the TCRdb copy is restricted to in-frame clones and leaves out a portion. Of tens of thousands of clones in the sample, 65% to 85% are singletons; the top ten hold roughly 4.9%. Sequencing input: CD4+ T cells from blood. These receptors came from a human donor in good health.

The chain links TRBV11-2 to TRBJ2-7; the D is unclear. The CDR3 runs 13 residues. Germline loops: CDR1 SGHAT, CDR2 FQNNGV. Trimming left V 1 base short and J 6 bases short, with 10 bases between. CDR3 bases: TGTGCCAGCAGCTTAGCTGCGACACTCGAGCAGTACTTC. This encodes CASSLAATLEQYF.

The rearrangement uses TRBV5-5 and TRBJ1-1; 10 bases line up with TRBD1. CDR1 is SGHKS, CDR2 YYEKEE, per germline (reference sequence). After removal of 2 bases from V and 5 bases from J, the junction contained 6 bases not matched to a gene. This CDR3 contains 15 residues. CDR3 residues: CASSFDRTGGTEAFF. CDR3 in DNA: TGTGCCAGCAGCTTCGACCGGACAGGGGGAACTGAAGCTTTCTTT. Full variable domain (rest looked up from reference TRBV5-5 and TRBJ1-1): DAGVTQSPTHLIKTRGQQVTLRCSPISGHKSVSWYQQVLGQGPQFIFQYYEKEERGRGNFPDRFSARQFPNYSSELNVNALLLGDSALYLCASSFDRTGGTEAFFGQGTRLTVV.

The V gene is TRBV9, the J gene TRBJ2-3; TRBD2 aligns across 12 bases. The V segment lost 2 bases and the J segment 3 bases; nucleotides outside the gene matches: 7. Germline-derived CDR1 and CDR2 are SGDLS and YYNGEE. The CDR3 sequence is 17 residues long. CDR3 residues: CASSVSSGRGITDTQYF. CDR3 coding DNA: TGTGCCAGCAGCGTTTCTAGCGGGAGGGGGATTACAGATACGCAGTATTTT.

The chain joins TRBV19 to TRBJ1-5, with TRBD1 matching 7 bases. The CDR3 sequence is 13 residues long. The trim removed 11 bases at V and 1 base at J, leaving 5 bases unmatched. The germline V gene has CDR1 LNHDA and CDR2 SQIVND (reference sequence). For the CDR3, the DNA is TGTGCCCAAGGGACAGAAAGCAATCAGCCCCAGCATTTT. It specifies CAQGTESNQPQHF.

The V and J genes are TRBV14 and TRBJ1-5, with D uncertain. The CDR3 covers 17 residues. The V and J ends lost 1 base and 0 bases respectively, with 13 bases between them. In germline, CDR1 is SGHDN, CDR2 FVKESK. CDR3 DNA: TGTGCCAGCAGCCAAGTAAGAGGACCCTATAGCAATCAGCCCCAGCATTTT. Protein: CASSQVRGPYSNQPQHF.

The chain has TRBV30 and TRBJ2-3; possible D gene TRBD2, 6 bases. The CDR3 contains 15 residues. Trimming left V 3 bases short and J 2 bases short, with 15 bases between. Looked up from germline, CDR1 is GTSNPN and CDR2 is SVGIG (reference sequence). Here the CDR3 reads CAWSRGSGLTDTQYF. The CDR3 coding sequence is TGTGCCTGGAGCCGCGGCAGCGGGCTCACAGATACGCAGTATTTT.

This sequence joins TRBV7-9 and TRBJ2-7; 7 nucleotides match TRBD2. Germline trimming cut 1 base from V and 2 bases from J; bases unmatched to any gene: 8. The germline CDR1 and CDR2 sequences are SEHNR and FQNEAQ (reference sequence). The CDR3 loop spans 16 amino acids. CDR3 DNA sequence: TGTGCCAGCAGCTTAGGCGGCGGGGGTGGACCCTACGAGCAGTACTTC. Residues: CASSLGGGGGPYEQYF. Full variable domain (outside the CDR3, taken from reference TRBV7-9 and TRBJ2-7): DTGVSQNPRHKITKRGQNVTFRCDPISEHNRLYWYRQTLGQGPEFLTYFQNEAQLEKSRLLSDRFSAERPKGSFSTLEIQRTEQGDSAMYLCASSLGGGGGPYEQYFGPGTRLTVT.

The CDR3 region is CASSSSLGGTQYF. The CDR3 DNA sequence: TGTGCCAGCAGCTCGAGTCTGGGAGGGACCCAGTACTTC. The V and J genes are TRBV7-2 and TRBJ2-5; D perhaps matches TRBD2 (6 bases). Trimming cost V 4 bases and J 7 bases, with 13 bases left between them. The CDR3 is 13 amino acids. Looked up from germline, CDR1 is SGHTA and CDR2 is FQGNSA.

This clone was counted a single time. V and J are TRBV5-1 and TRBJ2-3, with 8 positions matching TRBD2. Germline lookup yields CDR1 SGHRS and CDR2 YFSETQ. The CDR3 length is 16 residues. The trim removed 4 bases at V and 2 bases at J, leaving 9 bases unmatched. Here the CDR3 reads CASSRRLATYTDTQYF. CDR3 nucleotides: TGCGCCAGCAGCCGACGACTAGCGACCTACACAGATACGCAGTATTTT.

The chain carries TRBV7-2 and TRBJ2-7; 9 bases match TRBD1. This CDR3 region has 14 residues. V was clipped by 5 bases and J by 7 bases; unmatched bases: 9. Germline CDR1 SGHTA, CDR2 FQGNSA. The CDR3 nucleotides are TGTGCCAGCAGCGTGAACAGGGGGCTCGGAGAGCAGTACTTC. This encodes CASSVNRGLGEQYF.

V is TRBV4-3 and J is TRBJ2-7, with D unclear. The CDR3 has 14 amino acids. The germline CDR1 and CDR2 sequences are LGHNA and YSLEER. Between the trimmed V and J ends, which lost 0 bases and 3 bases, there was a span of 9 bases. CDR3 in DNA: TGCGCCAGCAGCCAAGACCCCGGTCTCTACGAGCAGTACTTC. Residues: CASSQDPGLYEQYF.

The chain links TRBV6-5 to TRBJ2-1, with TRBD2 matching 8 bases. Germline assignment: CDR1 MNHEY and CDR2 SVGAGI. CDR3 size: 15 residues. J lost 4 bases, V lost 5 bases, and 7 bases had no gene match. The CDR3 here is CASSQSGSAYNEQFF. Written as DNA, the CDR3 is TGTGCCAGCAGTCAGAGCGGGAGCGCTTACAATGAGCAGTTCTTC.

The gene calls are TRBV2 and TRBJ2-5, with 13 bases identical to TRBD2. This CDR3 has 17 residues. Germline V gene lookup returns CDR1 SNHLY and CDR2 FYNNEI. V dropped 8 bases and J dropped 3; count of bases not matched to a gene: 12. The CDR3 reads CASGGLAGRLFEETQYF. DNA for the CDR3: TGTGCCAGCGGGGGACTAGCGGGAAGGTTGTTTGAAGAGACCCAGTACTTC.

This clone was detected once. This chain joins TRBV11-2 and TRBJ2-4, with D possibly being TRBD1 (7 bases). V was trimmed by 3 bases and J by 3 bases, leaving 15 bases between them. In germline, CDR1 is SGHAT, CDR2 FQNNGV. The CDR3 covers 16 residues. The CDR3 spells CASSLRDRPFKNIQYF. The CDR3 DNA is TGTGCCAGCAGCTTGCGGGACAGACCTTTCAAAAACATTCAGTACTTC.

This chain links TRBV5-1 with TRBJ1-6; TRBD1 matches 8 bases. Germline loops: CDR1 SGHRS, CDR2 YFSETQ. The CDR3 sequence is 16 residues long. J was trimmed by 8 bases and V by 4 bases; bases with no gene match: 11. CDR3 coding DNA: TGCGCCAGCAGCGTAGCTTTGACAGGGGCGTATTCACCCCTCCACTTT. Its translation: CASSVALTGAYSPLHF. Full variable domain (missing parts from reference TRBV5-1 and TRBJ1-6): KAGVTQTPRYLIKTRGQQVTLSCSPISGHRSVSWYQQTPGQGLQFLFEYFSETQRNKGNFPGRFSGRQFSNSRSEMNVSTLELGDSALYLCASSVALTGAYSPLHFGNGTRLTVT.

The chain combines TRBV29-1 with TRBJ1-1; TRBD1 matches 8 bases. Trimming took 8 bases from V and 7 from J; bases not matched to a gene: 3. This CDR3 has 10 residues. The germline gives CDR1 SQVTM, CDR2 ANQGSEA. The CDR3 loop is CSSGGYEAFF. As DNA, the CDR3 is TGCAGCTCAGGGGGCTATGAAGCTTTCTTT.

The V and J genes are TRBV11-2 and TRBJ2-7; the match to TRBD1 covers 8 bases. The CDR3 contains 15 residues. CDR1 is SGHAT and CDR2 is FQNNGV in the germline V gene. The junction had 8 bases not matched to a gene; V was cut back by 1 base and J by 6 bases. The CDR3 DNA is TGTGCCAGCAGCTTAGTTTGGGACAGGCGGTCCGAGCAGTACTTC. It specifies CASSLVWDRRSEQYF.

V gene TRBV6-1 combines with J gene TRBJ1-2, with D maybe TRBD1 (5 bases). Germline V CDR1 and CDR2: MNHNS, SASEGT. The CDR3 is 14 residues long. Trimming removed 0 bases at V and 8 bases at J, with 13 bases between. In nucleotides, the CDR3 is TGTGCCAGCAGTGAAGCGGGGACGGCCGGCGGCTACACCTTC. This translates into CASSEAGTAGGYTF.

J is TRBJ2-7 and V is TRBV5-4; D possibly corresponds to TRBD2 (6 bases). Trimming pared 9 bases from V and 3 bases from J, leaving 19 bases between. This CDR3 is built from 14 residues. Germline V CDR1 and CDR2: SGHNT, YYREEE (reference sequence). CDR3: CAMSGSGKYYEQYF. The DNA for the CDR3 is TGTGCCATGTCGGGTAGCGGAAAATACTACGAGCAGTACTTC.

V and J are TRBV6-5 and TRBJ2-1; tentatively, D is TRBD1 (6 bases). Germline CDR1 and CDR2: MNHEY and SVGAGI. Between the trimmed V and J ends, which lost 7 bases and 8 bases, there was a span of 9 bases. CDR3 length: 11 amino acids. CDR3 loop: CASTRGDEQFF. Written as DNA, the CDR3 is TGTGCCAGCACCAGGGGCGATGAGCAGTTCTTC.

V and J are TRBV27 and TRBJ2-3; D is unclear. Between the trimmed V and J ends, which lost 7 bases and 1 base, there was a span of 9 bases. Germline V lookup: CDR1 MNHEY, CDR2 SMNVEV (reference sequence). This CDR3 spans 13 amino acids. The CDR3 DNA reads as TGTGCCAGCACCTTCGGAGGCACAGATACGCAGTATTTT. This gives the protein CASTFGGTDTQYF.

This chain links TRBV6-5 with TRBJ1-1; 8 nucleotides line up with TRBD1. V was pared by 5 bases and J by 2 bases, with 7 bases of the junction left unmatched. This CDR3 spans 15 amino acids. CDR1 MNHEY and CDR2 SVGAGI come from the germline V gene. The DNA for the CDR3 is TGTGCCAGCAGTGTCGACAGGGGAGGAAACACTGAAGCTTTCTTT. Translation gives CASSVDRGGNTEAFF.

This chain uses TRBV6-1 with TRBJ1-5; perhaps TRBD1 as D (5 bases). CDR1 is MNHNS and CDR2 is SASEGT in the germline V gene. The V gene lost 2 bases and the J gene lost 2 bases, with 7 bases spanning the gap. The CDR3 contains 14 residues. The CDR3 coding sequence is TGTGCCAGCAGTGAACAGGGAGGCAATCAGCCCCAGCATTTT. Amino acid sequence: CASSEQGGNQPQHF.

The CDR3 sequence is CASSLALGDTQYF. The CDR3 DNA reads as TGTGCCAGCAGCTTAGCATTGGGAGATACGCAGTATTTT. The rearrangement links TRBV11-3 to TRBJ2-3; D is unclear. Germline lookup yields CDR1 SGHNT and CDR2 YENEEA. The CDR3 loop spans 13 amino acids. Between the trimmed V and J ends, which lost 1 base and 5 bases, there was a span of 7 bases.